This T cell receptor (beta chain) was captured by sequencing in a study of blood T cell repertoires in COVID-19 (dated by TCRdb to the early 2020s). Regarding the research as a whole: Samples covering the acute and convalescent phases of COVID-19 were provided by collaborators in the United States, Italy and Spain. The sample metadata nearly always contained a de-identified subject ID, COVID-19 status, age in years and sex. A freely available public database, intended as a resource for researchers studying the immune response to SARS-CoV-2, is where the repertoires were released. The material from the prospective study consisted of cDNA or gDNA derived from T cells, B-cell-depleted T cells, or PBMCs. The samples were drawn from two sources: the first 160 participants of the ongoing ImmuneRACE study, and 1,254 subjects contributed by 6 global collaborators. The dataset comprised deeply sampled blood TCRbeta repertoires from subjects exposed to, actively infected with, or recovered from COVID-19. Where available, HLA class I and class II types were obtained from metadata supplied by the sample provider rather than from assay-based typing.

TCRbeta CDR3 regions were amplified from genomic DNA using the immunoSEQ Assay, a bias-controlled multiplex PCR. The source study handled its data this way. Within the assay, amplification of reference gene primers was used to estimate how many nucleated cells each sample contained. Sequence reads were collapsed and filtered to measure the absolute abundance of every unique TCRbeta CDR3 rearrangement. For each sample, productive Simpson clonality was calculated as the square root of Simpson's diversity index over productive rearrangements. TCRdb obtained this table from immuneACCESS and retained in-frame rearrangements with V and J assigned. These tables miss some clones; where compared with another copy, unresolved V genes account for less than half of the shortfall, and the remainder is unexplained. V, J and clone size are taken as reported in that table, and D and trimming were inferred from the DNA itself. Here the sample has about 50,000 clones; approximately 85% occur a single time. 6.5% of the sample rests with the top ten.

Whole blood was collected in K2EDTA tubes by collaborating institutions according to the institutions' own protocols. For TCRbeta analysis, collaborator samples were shipped as frozen whole blood, as isolated PBMCs, or as DNA extracted from either sample type. General findings and caveats noted by the study authors: How much clinical and demographic metadata was included differed by source and by participant, and the metadata was provided uncurated.

The CDR3 measures 12 amino acids from cysteine to phenylalanine. CDR3 DNA only is kept here, 36 bases in frame from base 1. V has 8 bases trimmed and J has 13 bases trimmed; junction bases matching no gene number 7. From a lookup of the germline V gene (reference sequence), CDR1 and CDR2 are SGHAT and FQDESV. Comment on this clone: Which antigen it targets is not known. Base-call qualities are not available, and no considerably larger clone is one nucleotide away.

The receptor chain draws on TRBV11-1 and TRBJ2-1; TRBD2 aligns with 11 central bases. This TCR was recovered from a man aged 55 to 70 with acute or convalescent COVID-19. Sequencing input: peripheral blood. In nucleotide form, the sequence is TGTGCCAGCGGGACTAGCGGAACCGAACAGTTCTTC. This translates into CASGTSGTEQFF.